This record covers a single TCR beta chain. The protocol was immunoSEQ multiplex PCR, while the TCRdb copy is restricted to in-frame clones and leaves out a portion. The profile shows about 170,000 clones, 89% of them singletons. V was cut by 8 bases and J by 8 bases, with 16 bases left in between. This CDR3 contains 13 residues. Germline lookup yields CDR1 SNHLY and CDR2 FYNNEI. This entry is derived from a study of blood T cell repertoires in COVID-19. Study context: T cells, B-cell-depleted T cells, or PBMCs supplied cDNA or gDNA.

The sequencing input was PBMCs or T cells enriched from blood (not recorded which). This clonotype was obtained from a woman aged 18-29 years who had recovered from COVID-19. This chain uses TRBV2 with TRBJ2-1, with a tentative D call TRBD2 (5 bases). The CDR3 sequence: CASRSGVVDEQFF. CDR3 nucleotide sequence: TGTGCCAGCCGCTCCGGGGTAGTCGATGAGCAGTTCTTC.